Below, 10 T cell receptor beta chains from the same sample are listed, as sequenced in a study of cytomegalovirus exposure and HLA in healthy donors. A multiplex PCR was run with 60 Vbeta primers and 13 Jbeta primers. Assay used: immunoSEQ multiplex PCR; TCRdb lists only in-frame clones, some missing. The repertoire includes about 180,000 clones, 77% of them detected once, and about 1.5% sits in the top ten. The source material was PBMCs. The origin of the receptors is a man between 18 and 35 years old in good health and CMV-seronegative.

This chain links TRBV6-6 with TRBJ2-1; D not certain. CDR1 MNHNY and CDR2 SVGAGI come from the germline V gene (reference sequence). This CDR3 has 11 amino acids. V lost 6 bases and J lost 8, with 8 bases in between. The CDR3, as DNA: TGTGCCAGCAGCAGCGAGGATGAGCAGTTCTTC. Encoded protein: CASSSEDEQFF.

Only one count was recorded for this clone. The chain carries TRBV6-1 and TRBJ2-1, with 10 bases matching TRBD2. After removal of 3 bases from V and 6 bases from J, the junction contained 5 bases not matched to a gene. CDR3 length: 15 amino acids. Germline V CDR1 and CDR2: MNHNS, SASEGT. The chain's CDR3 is CASSDGTSVFNEQFF. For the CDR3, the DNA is TGTGCCAGCAGTGACGGGACTAGCGTTTTCAATGAGCAGTTCTTC.

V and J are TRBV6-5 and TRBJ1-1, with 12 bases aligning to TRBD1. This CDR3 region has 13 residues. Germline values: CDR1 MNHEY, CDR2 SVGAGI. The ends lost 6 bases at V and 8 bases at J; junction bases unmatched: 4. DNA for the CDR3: TGTGCCAGCAGGGCGGGACAGGGGGCGGAAGCTTTCTTT. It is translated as CASRAGQGAEAFF.

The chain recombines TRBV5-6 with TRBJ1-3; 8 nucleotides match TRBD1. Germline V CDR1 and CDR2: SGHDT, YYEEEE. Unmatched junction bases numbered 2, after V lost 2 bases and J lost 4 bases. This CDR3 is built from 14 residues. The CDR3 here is CASSFRGRGNTIYF. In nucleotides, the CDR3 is TGTGCCAGCAGCTTCAGGGGGCGCGGAAACACCATATATTTT. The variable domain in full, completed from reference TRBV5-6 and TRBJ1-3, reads DAGVTQSPTHLIKTRGQQVTLRCSPKSGHDTVSWYQQALGQGPQFIFQYYEEEERQRGNFPDRFSGHQFPNYSSELNVNALLLGDSALYLCASSFRGRGNTIYFGEGSWLTVV.

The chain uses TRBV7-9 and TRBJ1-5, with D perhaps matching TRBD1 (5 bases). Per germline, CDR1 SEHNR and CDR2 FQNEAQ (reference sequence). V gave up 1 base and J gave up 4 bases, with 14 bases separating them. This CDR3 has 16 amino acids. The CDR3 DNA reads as TGTGCCAGCAGCTTAGTAGTCGGGGGTTGGAATCAGCCCCAGCATTTT. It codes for CASSLVVGGWNQPQHF. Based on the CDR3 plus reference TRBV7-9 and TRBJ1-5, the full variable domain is DTGVSQNPRHKITKRGQNVTFRCDPISEHNRLYWYRQTLGQGPEFLTYFQNEAQLEKSRLLSDRFSAERPKGSFSTLEIQRTEQGDSAMYLCASSLVVGGWNQPQHFGDGTRLSIL.

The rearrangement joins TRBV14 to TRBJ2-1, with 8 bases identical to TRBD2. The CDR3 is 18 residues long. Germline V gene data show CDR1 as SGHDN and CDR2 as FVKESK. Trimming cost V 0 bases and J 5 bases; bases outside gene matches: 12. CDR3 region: CASSQEPLVAGIHNEQFF. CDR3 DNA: TGTGCCAGCAGCCAAGAACCCTTAGTAGCGGGGATACACAATGAGCAGTTCTTC.

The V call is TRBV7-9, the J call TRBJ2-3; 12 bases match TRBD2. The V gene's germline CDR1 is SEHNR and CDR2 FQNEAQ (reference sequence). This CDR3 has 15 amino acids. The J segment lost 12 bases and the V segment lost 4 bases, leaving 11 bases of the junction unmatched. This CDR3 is CASSWRLAGEEGQYF. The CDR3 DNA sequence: TGTGCCAGCAGCTGGAGACTAGCGGGAGAAGAGGGTCAGTATTTT.

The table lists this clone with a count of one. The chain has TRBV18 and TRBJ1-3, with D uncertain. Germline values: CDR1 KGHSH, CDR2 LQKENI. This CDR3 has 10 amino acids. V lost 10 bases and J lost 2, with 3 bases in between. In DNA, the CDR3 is TGTGCCACAGCTGGAAACACCATATATTTT. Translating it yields CATAGNTIYF.

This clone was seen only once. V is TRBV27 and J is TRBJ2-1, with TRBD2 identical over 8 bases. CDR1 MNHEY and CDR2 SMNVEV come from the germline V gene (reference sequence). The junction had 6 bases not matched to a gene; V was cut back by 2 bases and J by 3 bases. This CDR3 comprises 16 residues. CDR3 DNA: TGTGCCAGCAGTTTAACCTCGGGACTAGTCTACAATGAGCAGTTCTTC. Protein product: CASSLTSGLVYNEQFF.

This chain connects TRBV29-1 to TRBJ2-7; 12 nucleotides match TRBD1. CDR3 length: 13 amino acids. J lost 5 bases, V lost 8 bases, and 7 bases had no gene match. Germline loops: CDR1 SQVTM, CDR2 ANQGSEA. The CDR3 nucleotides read TGCAGCACCTGGGACAGGGGGCGGAACGAGCAGTACTTC. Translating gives CSTWDRGRNEQYF.